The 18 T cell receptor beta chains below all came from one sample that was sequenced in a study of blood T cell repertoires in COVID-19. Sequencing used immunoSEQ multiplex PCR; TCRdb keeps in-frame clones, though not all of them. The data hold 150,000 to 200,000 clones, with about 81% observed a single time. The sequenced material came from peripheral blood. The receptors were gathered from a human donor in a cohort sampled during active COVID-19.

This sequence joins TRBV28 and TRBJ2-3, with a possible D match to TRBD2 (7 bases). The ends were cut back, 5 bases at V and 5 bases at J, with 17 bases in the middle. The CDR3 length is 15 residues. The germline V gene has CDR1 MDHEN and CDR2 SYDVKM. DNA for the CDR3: TGTGCCAGCAGTCCACGTGGGGGGGCAGGAGATACGCAGTATTTT. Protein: CASSPRGGAGDTQYF.

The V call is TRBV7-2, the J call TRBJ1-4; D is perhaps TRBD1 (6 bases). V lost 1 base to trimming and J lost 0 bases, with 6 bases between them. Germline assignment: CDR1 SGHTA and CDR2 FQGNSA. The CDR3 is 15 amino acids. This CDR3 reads CASSLEGATNEKLFF. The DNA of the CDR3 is TGTGCCAGCAGCTTAGAGGGGGCAACTAATGAAAAACTGTTTTTT.

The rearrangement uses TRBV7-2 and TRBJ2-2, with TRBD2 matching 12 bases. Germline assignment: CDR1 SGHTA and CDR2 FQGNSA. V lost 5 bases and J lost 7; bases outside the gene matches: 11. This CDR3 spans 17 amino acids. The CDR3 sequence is CASSPTSGSLVGGELFF. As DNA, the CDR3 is TGTGCCAGCAGCCCGACTAGCGGGAGTCTCGTCGGCGGGGAGCTGTTTTTT.

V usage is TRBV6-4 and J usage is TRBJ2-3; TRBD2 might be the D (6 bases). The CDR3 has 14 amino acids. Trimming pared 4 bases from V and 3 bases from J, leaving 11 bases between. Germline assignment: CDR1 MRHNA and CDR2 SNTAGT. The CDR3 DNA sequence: TGTGCCAGCAGTGTTGAGCGGGCAACAGATACGCAGTATTTT. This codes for CASSVERATDTQYF.

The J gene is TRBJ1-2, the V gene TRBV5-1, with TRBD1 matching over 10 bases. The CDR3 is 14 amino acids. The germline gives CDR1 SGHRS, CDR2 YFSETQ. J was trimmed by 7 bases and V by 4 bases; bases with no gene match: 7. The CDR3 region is CASSAGQGIGGYTF. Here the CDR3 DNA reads TGCGCCAGCAGCGCGGGACAGGGGATAGGTGGCTACACCTTC.

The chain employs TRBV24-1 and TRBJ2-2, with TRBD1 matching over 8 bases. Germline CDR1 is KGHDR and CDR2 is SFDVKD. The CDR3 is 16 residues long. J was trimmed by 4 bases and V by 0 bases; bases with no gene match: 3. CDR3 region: CATSDLRTGFTGELFF. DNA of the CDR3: TGTGCCACCAGTGATTTGAGGACAGGGTTCACCGGGGAGCTGTTTTTT.

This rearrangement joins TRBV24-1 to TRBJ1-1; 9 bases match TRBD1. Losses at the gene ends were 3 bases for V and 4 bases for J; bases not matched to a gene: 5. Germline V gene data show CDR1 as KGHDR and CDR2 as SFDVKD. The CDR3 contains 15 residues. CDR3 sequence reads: CATSDGTGRSTEAFF. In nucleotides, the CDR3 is TGTGCCACCAGTGATGGGACAGGGCGGAGCACTGAAGCTTTCTTT.

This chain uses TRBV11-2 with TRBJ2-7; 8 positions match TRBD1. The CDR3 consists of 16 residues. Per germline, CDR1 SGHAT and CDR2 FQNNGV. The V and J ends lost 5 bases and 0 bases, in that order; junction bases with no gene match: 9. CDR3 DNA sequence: TGTGCCAGCAGCCATCCCGGACAGGGTTTCTCCTACGAGCAGTACTTC. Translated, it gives CASSHPGQGFSYEQYF.

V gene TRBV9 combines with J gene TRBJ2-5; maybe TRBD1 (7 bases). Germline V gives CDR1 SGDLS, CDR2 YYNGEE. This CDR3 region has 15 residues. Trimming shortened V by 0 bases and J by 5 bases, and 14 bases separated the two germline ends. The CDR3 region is CASSVGSRGDETQYF. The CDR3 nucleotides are TGTGCCAGCAGCGTAGGTTCCAGGGGGGATGAGACCCAGTACTTC. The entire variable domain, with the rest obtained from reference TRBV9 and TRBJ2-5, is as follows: DSGVTQTPKHLITATGQRVTLRCSPRSGDLSVYWYQQSLDQGLQFLIQYYNGEERAKGNILERFSAQQFPDLHSELNLSSLELGDSALYFCASSVGSRGDETQYFGPGTRLLVL.

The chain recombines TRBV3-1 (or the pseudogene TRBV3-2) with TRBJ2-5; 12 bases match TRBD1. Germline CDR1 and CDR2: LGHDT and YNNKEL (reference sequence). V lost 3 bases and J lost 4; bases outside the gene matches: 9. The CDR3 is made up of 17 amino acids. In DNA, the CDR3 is TGTGCCAGCAGCCAGACTACCGGGACAGGGGGCCGAGAGACCCAGTACTTC. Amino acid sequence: CASSQTTGTGGRETQYF.

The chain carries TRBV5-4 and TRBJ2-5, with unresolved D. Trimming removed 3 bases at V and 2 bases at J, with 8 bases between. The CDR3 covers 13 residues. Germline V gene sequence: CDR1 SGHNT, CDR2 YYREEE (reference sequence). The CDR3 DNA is TGTGCCAGCAGCTCAATACTACAAGAGACCCAGTACTTC. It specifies CASSSILQETQYF.

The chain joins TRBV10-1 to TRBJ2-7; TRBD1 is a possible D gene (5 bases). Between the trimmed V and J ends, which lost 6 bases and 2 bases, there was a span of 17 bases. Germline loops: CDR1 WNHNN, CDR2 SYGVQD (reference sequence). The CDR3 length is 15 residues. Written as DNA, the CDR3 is TGCGCCAGCAGCCCGGGTAGGGGCTTAACCTACGAGCAGTACTTC. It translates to CASSPGRGLTYEQYF.

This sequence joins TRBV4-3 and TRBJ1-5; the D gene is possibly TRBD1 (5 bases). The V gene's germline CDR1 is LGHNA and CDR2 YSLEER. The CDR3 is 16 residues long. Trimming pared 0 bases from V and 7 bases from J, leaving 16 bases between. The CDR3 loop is CASSQDPGAGRQPQHF. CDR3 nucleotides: TGCGCCAGCAGCCAAGATCCTGGGGCAGGGCGGCAGCCCCAGCATTTT.

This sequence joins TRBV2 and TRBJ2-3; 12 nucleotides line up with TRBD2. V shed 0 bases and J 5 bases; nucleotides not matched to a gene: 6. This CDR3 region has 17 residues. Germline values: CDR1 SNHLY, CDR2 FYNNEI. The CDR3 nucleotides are TGTGCCAGCAGTGAAGCAGTTACGGGACTAGCGGGAGATACGCAGTATTTT. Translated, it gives CASSEAVTGLAGDTQYF.

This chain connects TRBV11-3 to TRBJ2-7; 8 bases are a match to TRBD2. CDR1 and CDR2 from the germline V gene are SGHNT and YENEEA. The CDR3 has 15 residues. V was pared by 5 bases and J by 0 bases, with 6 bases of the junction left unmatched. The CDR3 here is CASSVNSGDSYEQYF. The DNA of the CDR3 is TGTGCCAGCAGCGTCAATAGCGGGGACTCCTACGAGCAGTACTTC.

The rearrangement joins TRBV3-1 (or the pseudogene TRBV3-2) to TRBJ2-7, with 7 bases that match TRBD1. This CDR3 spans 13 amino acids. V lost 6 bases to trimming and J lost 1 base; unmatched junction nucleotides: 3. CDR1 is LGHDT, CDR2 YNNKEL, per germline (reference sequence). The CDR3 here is CASSRDSSYEQYF. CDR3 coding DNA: TGTGCCAGCAGTCGGGACAGTTCCTACGAGCAGTACTTC.

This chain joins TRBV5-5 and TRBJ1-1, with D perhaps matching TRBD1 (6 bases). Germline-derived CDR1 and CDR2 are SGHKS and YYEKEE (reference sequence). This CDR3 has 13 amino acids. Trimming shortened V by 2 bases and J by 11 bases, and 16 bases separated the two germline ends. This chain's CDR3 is CASSFTGTPAAFF. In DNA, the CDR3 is TGTGCCAGCAGCTTCACAGGGACCCCTGCGGCTTTCTTT.

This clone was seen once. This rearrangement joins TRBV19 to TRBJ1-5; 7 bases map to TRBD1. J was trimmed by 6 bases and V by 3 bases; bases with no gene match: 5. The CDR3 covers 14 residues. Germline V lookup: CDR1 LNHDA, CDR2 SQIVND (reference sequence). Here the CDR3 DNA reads TGTGCCAGTAGTATGGAGGGGGCCGGTCAGCCCCAGCATTTT. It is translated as CASSMEGAGQPQHF.